These T cell receptor beta chains were read from a single sample in a study of T cells in Graves' hyperthyroidism and ophthalmopathy. TCRdb reprocessed the multiplex PCR reads via MiXCR and lists one record per CDR3 protein. The data hold about 410,000 distinct CDR3 sequences, with over 12% observed a single time. Sequencing was done on a sample of blood. These receptors were collected from a man younger than 35 with Graves' ophthalmopathy. Both conserved end residues are part of each CDR3. The D gene is left open where the match is weak. A row's size may be missing; if present it is once, few, many or a size class.

j_call | d_call | v_call | clone_size | cdr3_aa | cdr3_nt
TRBJ2-7 | - | TRBV5-1 | many | CASSRGTPGSYEQYF | TGCGCCAGCAGCAGGGGGACACCTGGGTCCTACGAGCAGTACTTC
TRBJ2-5 | - | TRBV27 | - | CASSLLAGAAGPLQETQYF | TGTGCCAGCAGTTTATTGGCCGGAGCGGCAGGCCCCCTGCAAGAGACCCAGTACTTC
TRBJ1-4 | - | TRBV20-1 | - | CSARDLGAEKLFF | TGCAGTGCTAGAGATCTTGGGGCAGAAAAACTGTTTTTT
TRBJ2-1 | TRBD2 | TRBV16 | many | CASSQLGGRNEQFF | TGTGCCAGCAGCCAGTTGGGCGGGAGGAATGAGCAGTTCTTC
TRBJ1-5 | - | TRBV6-4 | - | CASRPRVGFDQPQHF | TGTGCCAGCAGGCCAAGAGTGGGGTTTGATCAGCCCCAGCATTTT
TRBJ2-6 | - | TRBV14 | few | CASSPPRPNVLTF | TGTGCCAGCAGCCCACCGCGGCCCAACGTCCTGACTTTC
TRBJ2-7 | - | TRBV10-2 | many | CASSEDLGEQYF | TGCGCCAGCAGTGAGGACCTTGGAGAGCAGTACTTC
TRBJ1-2 | - | TRBV20-1 | few | CSARDEDGTPTNYGYTF | TGCAGTGCTAGAGATGAAGACGGGACACCAACTAACTATGGCTACACCTTC
TRBJ1-1 | TRBD1 | TRBV12-3/TRBV12-4 | many | CASSSEGQNYEAFF | TGTGCCAGCAGTTCCGAGGGACAGAACTATGAAGCTTTCTTT
TRBJ2-1 | TRBD1 | TRBV20-1 | many | CSARDTTGTFTYNEQFF | TGCAGTGCTAGAGACACGACAGGGACCTTTACCTACAATGAGCAGTTCTTC
TRBJ1-2 | - | TRBV25-1 | - | CATSPGHYNYGYTF | TGTGCCACCTCGCCCGGACACTATAACTATGGCTACACCTTC
TRBJ2-7 | - | TRBV6-1 | many | CASSLGGQPFYEQYF | TGTGCCAGCAGCCTCGGGGGACAGCCATTCTACGAGCAGTACTTC
TRBJ2-1 | - | TRBV4-1 | few | CASSAGVYNEQFF | TGCGCCAGCAGCGCTGGGGTATACAATGAGCAGTTCTTC
TRBJ2-7 | - | TRBV7-2 | many | CASSGRDSPAYEQYF | TGTGCCAGCAGCGGCCGGGACTCACCGGCCTACGAGCAGTACTTC
TRBJ1-2 | TRBD1 | TRBV19 | - | CASRGTDLYGYTF | TGTGCCAGTAGGGGGACAGACCTCTATGGCTACACCTTC